This TCR beta chain was observed in a study of CD4 T cells in relation to SARS-CoV-2 and coronaviruses. Repertoires were generated with immunoSEQ multiplex PCR, while TCRdb's copy carries only in-frame clones and drops some. The sample lists 10,000 to 15,000 clones; roughly 80% were seen once. The V and J ends lost 1 base and 3 bases, in that order; junction bases with no gene match: 5. The germline V gene has CDR1 LGHDT and CDR2 YNNKEL (reference sequence). The CDR3 consists of 15 residues. Notes on this clone: Its target is unknown.

Unexposed donor CD4+ T cells date from about 2011-2019, before the COVID-19 pandemic. Isolation of CD4+ T cells took place after around 11 days in culture. As cell numbers allowed, unexposed-donor CD4+ T cells faced SARS-CoV-2 S/N and four cold-coronavirus spikes. This chain links TRBV3-1 (or the pseudogene TRBV3-2) with TRBJ1-2; 7 nucleotides agree with TRBD1. The receptor was derived from a human donor in good health. The sample taken for sequencing was CD4+ T cells from PBMCs, cultured in vitro. CDR3 protein: CASSQGSGGDYGYTF. DNA of the CDR3: TGTGCCAGCAGCCAAGGGTCAGGGGGGGACTATGGCTACACCTTC.